This T cell receptor (beta chain) derives from a study of shared clonotypes between healthy human individuals. Measured with immunoSEQ multiplex PCR; TCRdb has only the in-frame clones, and not every one. The repertoire holds about 1,900,000 clones, with about 94% as singletons. Naive CD8 isolation took CD45RO-negative cells positively selected for CCR7 and excluded terminally differentiated effector memory CD45RA+ cells. Donors comprised only Caucasian adults living in Nashville, Tennessee. The V gene end was trimmed by 3 bases and the J gene end by 2 bases; junction bases not matched to a gene: 5. CDR1 and CDR2 (germline): SNHLY, FYNNEI. The CDR3 has 15 amino acids.

V gene TRBV2 combines with J gene TRBJ1-2; the match to TRBD1 covers 8 bases. The receptor comes from a man aged 18 to 29 in good health. Source material: naive CD8+ T cells sorted from blood. The CDR3, as DNA: TGTGCCAGCAGTGATGGGACAGGATTGAACTATGGCTACACCTTC. Its protein is CASSDGTGLNYGYTF.